What follows is one T cell receptor beta chain and its context. The antigen is unknown. This entry belongs to a study of Ad26.COV2.S vaccination and SARS-CoV-2 variants. Turning to the study itself: Each vaccinee took Ad26.COV2.S intramuscularly, once or twice 56 days apart.

The CDR3 is 14 amino acids. This sample's treatment: some 20 received Ad26.COV2.S at low or high dose, single or two shots; 5 received placebo; per-sample allocation not given. At day 63 after the first vaccine or placebo injection, samples were drawn. Findings and caveats of the study: Researchers cautioned that TCR breadth and depth analyses may have underestimated total T cell responses.

Libraries were prepared by immunoSEQ multiplex PCR; TCRdb keeps only in-frame clonotypes and omits some of them. Found here are 300,000 to 450,000 clones, approximately 84% of them singletons; the top ten hold 3% to 4%. The sequence came from a person aged 18-65 years who received the Ad26.COV2.S COVID-19 vaccine or a placebo. Sequences were derived from peripheral blood, sampled in a trial of Ad26.COV2.S vaccine versus placebo. The V and J genes are TRBV21-1 and TRBJ1-5. TRBV21-1 is shown as a pseudogene. Here the CDR3 DNA reads TGTGCCAGCAGCATCGGCGGGGGCGATCAGCCCCAGCATTTT. Translating it yields CASSIGGGDQPQHF.